This T cell receptor (beta chain) emerged from a study of blood T cell repertoires in COVID-19. Study summary: Both acute and convalescent COVID-19 samples were obtained from the United States, Italy and Spain. Sources were T cells, B-cell-depleted T cells, or PBMCs; the material itself was cDNA or gDNA.

Original processing methods: Amplifying reference gene primers gave estimates of nucleated cell counts. Some clones are missing from TCRdb's copy, which holds only in-frame ones; the method was immunoSEQ multiplex PCR. That table is the source of V, J and clone size, and D and trimming were worked out from the DNA. The sample yields approximately 14,000 clones, approximately 80% seen once. V lost 2 bases and J lost 1, with 11 bases in between. This CDR3 is built from 15 residues. In germline, CDR1 is LGHDT, CDR2 YNNKEL (reference sequence). This chain uses TRBV3-1 (or the pseudogene TRBV3-2) with TRBJ2-5, with D tentatively TRBD2 (5 bases). This receptor was obtained from a human donor in a cohort sampled during active COVID-19. Sequenced sample: peripheral blood. CDR3 nucleotides: TGTGCCAGCAGCCAACGGCGGACTGGCCAAGAGACCCAGTACTTC. It codes for CASSQRRTGQETQYF.